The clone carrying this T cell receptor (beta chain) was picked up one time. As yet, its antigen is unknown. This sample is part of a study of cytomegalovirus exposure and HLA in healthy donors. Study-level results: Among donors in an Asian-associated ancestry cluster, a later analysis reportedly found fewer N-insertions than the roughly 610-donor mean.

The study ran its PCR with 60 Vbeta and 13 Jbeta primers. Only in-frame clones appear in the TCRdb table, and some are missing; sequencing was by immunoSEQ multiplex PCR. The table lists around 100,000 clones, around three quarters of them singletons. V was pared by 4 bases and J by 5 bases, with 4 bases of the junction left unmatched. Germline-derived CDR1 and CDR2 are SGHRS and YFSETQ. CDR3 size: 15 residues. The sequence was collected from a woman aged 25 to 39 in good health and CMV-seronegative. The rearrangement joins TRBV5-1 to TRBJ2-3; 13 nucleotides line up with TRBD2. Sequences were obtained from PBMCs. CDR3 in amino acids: CASSSGLAGVDTQYF. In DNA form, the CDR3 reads TGCGCCAGCAGCAGCGGACTAGCGGGAGTAGATACGCAGTATTTT.